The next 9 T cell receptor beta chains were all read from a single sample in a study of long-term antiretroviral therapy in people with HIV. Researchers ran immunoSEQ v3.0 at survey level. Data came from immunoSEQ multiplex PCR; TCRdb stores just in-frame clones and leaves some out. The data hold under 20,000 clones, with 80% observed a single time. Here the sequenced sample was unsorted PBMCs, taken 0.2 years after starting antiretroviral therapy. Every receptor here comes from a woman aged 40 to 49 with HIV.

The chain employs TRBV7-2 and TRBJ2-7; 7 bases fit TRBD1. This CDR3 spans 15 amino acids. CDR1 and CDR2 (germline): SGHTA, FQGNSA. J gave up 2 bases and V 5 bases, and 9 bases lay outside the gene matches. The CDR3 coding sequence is TGTGCCAGCAGCCCCCCGACAGGGTGGACCTACGAGCAGTACTTC. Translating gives CASSPPTGWTYEQYF.

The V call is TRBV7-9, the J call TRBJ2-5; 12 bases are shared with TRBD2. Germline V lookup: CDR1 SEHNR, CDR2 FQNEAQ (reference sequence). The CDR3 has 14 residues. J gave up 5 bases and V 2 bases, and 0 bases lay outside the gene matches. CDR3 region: CASSLTSGGETQYF. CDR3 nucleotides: TGTGCCAGCAGCTTAACTAGCGGGGGGGAGACCCAGTACTTC.

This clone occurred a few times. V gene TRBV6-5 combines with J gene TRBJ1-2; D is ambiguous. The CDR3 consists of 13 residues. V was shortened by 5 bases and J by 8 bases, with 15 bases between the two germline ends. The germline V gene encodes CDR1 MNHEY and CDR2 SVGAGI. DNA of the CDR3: TGTGCCAGCAGTACAGAGCGCGAGACGGGCTACACCTTC. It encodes CASSTERETGYTF.

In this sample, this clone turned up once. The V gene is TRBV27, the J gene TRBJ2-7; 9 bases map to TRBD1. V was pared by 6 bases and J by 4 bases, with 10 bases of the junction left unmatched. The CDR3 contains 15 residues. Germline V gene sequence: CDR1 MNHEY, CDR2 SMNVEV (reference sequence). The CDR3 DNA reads TGTGCCAGCAGCCCGATCGGGACAGGGACGTACGAGCAGTACTTC. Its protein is CASSPIGTGTYEQYF.

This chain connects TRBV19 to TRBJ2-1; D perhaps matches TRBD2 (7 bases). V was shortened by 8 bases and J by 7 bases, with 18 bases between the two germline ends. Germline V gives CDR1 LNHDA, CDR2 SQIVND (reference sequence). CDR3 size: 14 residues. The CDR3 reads CASVGRGYWNEQFF. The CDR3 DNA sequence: TGTGCCAGTGTGGGGAGGGGGTATTGGAATGAGCAGTTCTTC. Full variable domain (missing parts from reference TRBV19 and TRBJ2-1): DGGITQSPKYLFRKEGQNVTLSCEQNLNHDAMYWYRQDPGQGLRLIYYSQIVNDFQKGDIAEGYSVSREKKESFPLTVTSAQKNPTAFYLCASVGRGYWNEQFFGPGTRLTVL.

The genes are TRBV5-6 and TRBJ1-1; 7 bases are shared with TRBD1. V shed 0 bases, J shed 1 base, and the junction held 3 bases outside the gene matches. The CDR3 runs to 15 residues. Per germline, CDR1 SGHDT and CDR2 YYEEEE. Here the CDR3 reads CASSLETGQNTEAFF. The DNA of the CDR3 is TGTGCCAGCAGCTTGGAGACAGGGCAGAACACTGAAGCTTTCTTT.

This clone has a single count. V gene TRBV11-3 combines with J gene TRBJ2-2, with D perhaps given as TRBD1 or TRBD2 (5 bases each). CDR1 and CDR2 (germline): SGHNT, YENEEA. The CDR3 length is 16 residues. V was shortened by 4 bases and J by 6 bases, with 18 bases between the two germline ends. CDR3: CASSSPQGVKAGELFF. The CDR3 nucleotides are TGTGCCAGCAGCTCGCCCCAGGGAGTTAAGGCCGGGGAGCTGTTTTTT. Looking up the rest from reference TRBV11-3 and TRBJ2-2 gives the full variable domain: EAGVVQSPRYKIIEKKQPVAFWCNPISGHNTLYWYLQNLGQGPELLIRYENEEAVDDSQLPKDRFSAERLKGVDSTLKIQPAELGDSAVYLCASSSPQGVKAGELFFGEGSRLTVL.

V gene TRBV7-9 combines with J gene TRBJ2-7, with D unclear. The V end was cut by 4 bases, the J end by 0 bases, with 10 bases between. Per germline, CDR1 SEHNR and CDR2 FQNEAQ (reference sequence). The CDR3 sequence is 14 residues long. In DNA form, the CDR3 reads TGTGCCAGCAGCTATCCCGAGAGCTCCTACGAGCAGTACTTC. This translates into CASSYPESSYEQYF.

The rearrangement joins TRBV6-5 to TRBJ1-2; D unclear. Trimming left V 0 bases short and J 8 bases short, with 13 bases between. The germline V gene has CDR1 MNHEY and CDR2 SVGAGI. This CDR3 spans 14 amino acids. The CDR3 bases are TGTGCCAGCAGTTACTCAGGGTTCTCTTGGGGCTACACCTTC. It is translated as CASSYSGFSWGYTF.